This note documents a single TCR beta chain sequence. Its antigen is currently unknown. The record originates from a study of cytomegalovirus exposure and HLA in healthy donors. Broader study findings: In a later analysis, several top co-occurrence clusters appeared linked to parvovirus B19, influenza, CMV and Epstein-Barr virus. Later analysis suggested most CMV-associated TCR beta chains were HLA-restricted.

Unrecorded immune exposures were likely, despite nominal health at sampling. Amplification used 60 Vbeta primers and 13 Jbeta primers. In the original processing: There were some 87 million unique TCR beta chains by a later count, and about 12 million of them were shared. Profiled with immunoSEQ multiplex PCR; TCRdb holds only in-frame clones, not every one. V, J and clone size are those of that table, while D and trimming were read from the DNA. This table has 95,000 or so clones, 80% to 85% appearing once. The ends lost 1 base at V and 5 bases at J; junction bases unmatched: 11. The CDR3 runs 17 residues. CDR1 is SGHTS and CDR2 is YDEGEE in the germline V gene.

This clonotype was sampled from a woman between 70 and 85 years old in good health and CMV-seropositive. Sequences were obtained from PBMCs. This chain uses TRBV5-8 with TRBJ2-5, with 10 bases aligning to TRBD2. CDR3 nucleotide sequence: TGTGCCAGCAGCTTGTCGATTGTAGCGGGAGGCGCTGAGACCCAGTACTTC. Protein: CASSLSIVAGGAETQYF.